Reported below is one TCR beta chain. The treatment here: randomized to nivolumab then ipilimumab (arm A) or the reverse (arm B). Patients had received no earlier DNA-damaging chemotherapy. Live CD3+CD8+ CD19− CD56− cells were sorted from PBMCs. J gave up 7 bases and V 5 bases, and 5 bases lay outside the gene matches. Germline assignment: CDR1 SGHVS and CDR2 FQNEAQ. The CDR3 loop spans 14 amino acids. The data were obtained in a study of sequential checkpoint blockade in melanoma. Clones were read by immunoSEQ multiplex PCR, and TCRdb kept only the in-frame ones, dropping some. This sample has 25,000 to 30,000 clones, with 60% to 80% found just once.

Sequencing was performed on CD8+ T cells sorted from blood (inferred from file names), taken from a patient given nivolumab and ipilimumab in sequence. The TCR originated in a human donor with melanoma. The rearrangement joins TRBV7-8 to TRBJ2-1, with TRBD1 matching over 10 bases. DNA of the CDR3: TGTGCCAGCAGCCGACAGGGGGCGAGGAATGAGCAGTTCTTC. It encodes CASSRQGARNEQFF.